These 11 T cell receptor beta chains came from one sample sequenced in a study of beta chain features in type 1 diabetes. The study, taken as a whole, reports: Type 1 diabetes patients had TCRB CDR3s that were shorter (moderately but significantly so) in all four CD4+ subsets.

The entirety of the isolated RNA underwent reverse transcription, so expressed TCRB transcripts were sequenced. Here immunoSEQ multiplex PCR was the method, and the copy in TCRdb shows in-frame clones only, minus some. The sample consists of approximately 280,000 clones, 15% of them appearing once. What these receptors recognize is not known. Sequencing input: naive CD4+ T cells from blood. The receptors were sampled from a man aged 18 to 30 with type 1 diabetes.

The chain links TRBV25-1 to TRBJ2-1; a possible D gene is TRBD2 (6 bases). Trimming took 3 bases from V and 2 from J, leaving 11 bases between them. Germline V gene lookup returns CDR1 MGHDK and CDR2 SYGVNS. CDR3 length equals 15 residues. The CDR3 coding sequence is TGTGCCAGCAGTGAGGCGGGAAAAGCCTACAATGAGCAGTTCTTC. Amino acids: CASSEAGKAYNEQFF.

The rearrangement uses TRBV7-2 and TRBJ2-5; TRBD2 aligns across 13 bases. The germline CDR1 and CDR2 sequences are SGHTA and FQGNSA. V lost 5 bases, J lost 5 bases, and 14 bases stayed unmatched. CDR3 length: 18 residues. Here the CDR3 reads CASSIRLAGGGGVETQYF. DNA for the CDR3: TGTGCCAGCAGCATCCGACTAGCGGGAGGAGGTGGCGTGGAGACCCAGTACTTC.

Only a few counts were recorded for this clone. This chain connects TRBV30 to TRBJ1-5; TRBD1 is a possible D gene (5 bases). The CDR3 totals 14 residues. From germline, CDR1 is GTSNPN and CDR2 SVGIG (reference sequence). V was shortened by 5 bases and J by 9 bases, with 20 bases between the two germline ends. This chain's CDR3 is CAWAPDSRSRPQHF. CDR3 coding DNA: TGTGCCTGGGCCCCCGACAGCAGGAGTCGGCCCCAGCATTTT.

This sequence joins TRBV7-9 and TRBJ2-1, with unresolved D. The CDR3 sequence is 12 residues long. Trimming removed 5 bases from V and 7 bases from J, with 9 bases in between. CDR1 and CDR2 (germline): SEHNR, FQNEAQ (reference sequence). CDR3 coding DNA: TGTGCCAGCAGCCCTCCCCTGAATGAGCAGTTCTTC. Its protein product is CASSPPLNEQFF.

This clone was detected only a few times. The chain has TRBV19 and TRBJ2-3, with unresolved D. The CDR3 contains 8 residues. Germline values: CDR1 LNHDA, CDR2 SQIVND (reference sequence). The DNA of the CDR3 is TGTCACTCAGATACGCAGTATTTT. Translation: CHSDTQYF.

This clone was found a few times. The chain combines TRBV4-2 with TRBJ1-3, with D hard to call. Germline CDR1 LGHNA, CDR2 YNFKEQ. CDR3 length: 15 amino acids. V lost 4 bases, J lost 0 bases, and 10 bases lay in between. The CDR3 region is CASSPVLSSGNTIYF. CDR3 DNA: TGTGCCAGCAGCCCTGTACTATCCTCTGGAAACACCATATATTTT.

The table lists this clone with a few counts. The J gene is TRBJ2-2, the V gene TRBV10-3, with 7 bases lining up with TRBD1. Germline V CDR1 and CDR2: ENHRY, SYGVKD. The CDR3 consists of 15 residues. V trimming: 10 bases; J trimming: 0 bases; junction bases outside the gene matches: 8. CDR3 DNA: TGTGCCACCGCGAGGCAGGGGGCGAACACCGGGGAGCTGTTTTTT. Encoded protein: CATARQGANTGELFF.

The sample holds a few counts of this clone. This sequence joins TRBV5-1 and TRBJ2-7; 11 bases are shared with TRBD2. J was trimmed by 3 bases and V by 4 bases; bases with no gene match: 6. Germline V gene sequence: CDR1 SGHRS, CDR2 YFSETQ. The CDR3 contains 15 residues. The CDR3 region has the DNA TGCGCCAGCAGCATGGCTAGCGGGGGGAACTACGAGCAGTACTTC. Amino acid sequence: CASSMASGGNYEQYF.

In its sample, this clone was seen a few times. The V call is TRBV7-9, the J call TRBJ1-1; no clear D. The ends were cut back, 1 base at V and 0 bases at J, with 9 bases in the middle. Germline CDR1 and CDR2: SEHNR and FQNEAQ (reference sequence). CDR3 length: 15 residues. CDR3 coding DNA: TGTGCCAGCAGCTTAGAGCAACCCCTGAACACTGAAGCTTTCTTT. Protein product: CASSLEQPLNTEAFF.

The chain has TRBV28 and TRBJ2-1, with no clear D. The V end lost 4 bases, the J end lost 7 bases, and 14 bases lay between the germline ends. The germline V gene has CDR1 MDHEN and CDR2 SYDVKM. The CDR3 loop spans 14 amino acids. The DNA for the CDR3 is TGTGCCAGCAGTTATCCTGACATTTGGAATGAGCAGTTCTTC. Its protein is CASSYPDIWNEQFF.

This chain connects TRBV2 to TRBJ2-1; 13 bases map to TRBD2. Germline V CDR1 and CDR2: SNHLY, FYNNEI. This CDR3 comprises 15 residues. V dropped 4 bases and J dropped 4; count of bases not matched to a gene: 1. The CDR3 sequence is CASSGLAGGYNEQFF. The CDR3 coding sequence is TGTGCCAGCAGTGGACTAGCGGGGGGTTACAATGAGCAGTTCTTC. The entire variable domain, with the rest obtained from reference TRBV2 and TRBJ2-1, is as follows: EPEVTQTPSHQVTQMGQEVILRCVPISNHLYFYWYRQILGQKVEFLVSFYNNEISEKSEIFDDQFSVERPDGSNFTLKIRSTKLEDSAMYFCASSGLAGGYNEQFFGPGTRLTVL.